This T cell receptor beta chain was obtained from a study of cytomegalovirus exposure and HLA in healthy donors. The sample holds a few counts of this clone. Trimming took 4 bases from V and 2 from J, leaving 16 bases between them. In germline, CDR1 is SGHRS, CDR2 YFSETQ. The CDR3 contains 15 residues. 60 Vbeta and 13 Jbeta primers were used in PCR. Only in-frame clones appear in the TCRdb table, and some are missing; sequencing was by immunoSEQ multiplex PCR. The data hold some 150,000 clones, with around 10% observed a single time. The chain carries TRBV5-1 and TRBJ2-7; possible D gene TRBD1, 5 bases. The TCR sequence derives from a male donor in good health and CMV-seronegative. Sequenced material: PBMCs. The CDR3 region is CASSPGLVHPYEQYF. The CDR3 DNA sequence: TGCGCCAGCAGCCCAGGGCTAGTGCACCCCTACGAGCAGTACTTC.